This TCR beta chain was found in a study of CD8 T cells in ankylosing spondylitis. This CDR3 spans 8 amino acids. Germline loops: CDR1 SQVTM, CDR2 ANQGSEA. V shed 0 bases and J shed 12 bases, with 0 bases lying between them. Via MiXCR, TCRdb re-called the 5' RACE reads, giving one row per CDR3 protein. The table records hundreds of thousands of distinct CDR3 sequences, roughly a third of them present only once. This clonotype has more than one count but fewer than ten. This TCR was recovered from a male donor with ankylosing spondylitis or in good health (not recorded which). The material sequenced was blood, either unsorted or a sorted T cell fraction (not recorded which). The chain combines TRBV29-1 with TRBJ2-1; D ambiguous. Written as DNA, the CDR3 is TGCAGCGTTGAAGAGCAGTTCTTC. Its protein is CSVEEQFF.